Below, 18 T cell receptor beta chains from the same sample are listed, as sequenced in a study of blood T cells in healthy people across ages. Then a second PCR, running roughly 7 to 12 cycles, was carried out with a sample-barcoded 5' primer and a J-beta primer mix. A single record per CDR3 protein comes from TCRdb applying MiXCR to the 5' RACE reads. The repertoire holds 890,000 or so distinct CDR3 sequences, with 55% to 65% as singletons. Source material: blood. These TCRs come from a man aged 30 to 39 in good health.

The CDR3 reads CASSLRGGPNEQFF. The DNA for the CDR3 is TGTGCCAGCAGCTTGCGGGGGGGGCCTAATGAGCAGTTCTTC. The chain employs TRBV7-3 and TRBJ2-1; 9 bases are a match to TRBD2. The CDR3 is 14 amino acids. V dropped 3 bases and J dropped 7; count of bases not matched to a gene: 4. The germline CDR1 and CDR2 sequences are SGHTA and FQGTGA.

For the CDR3, the DNA is TGTGCCAGCAGTCCTGCCCTTGGACTGCAGACCTACGAGCAGTACTTC. Translating gives CASSPALGLQTYEQYF. The chain has TRBV12-3 or TRBV12-4 and TRBJ2-5, with D perhaps TRBD2 (5 bases). The assigned J gene may be wrong: the sequence end matches TRBJ2-7 better. The CDR3 runs to 16 residues.

This sequence joins TRBV9 and TRBJ1-2; 7 positions agree with TRBD1. The junction had 2 bases not matched to a gene; V was cut back by 3 bases and J by 3 bases. This CDR3 region has 13 residues. The V gene's germline CDR1 is SGDLS and CDR2 YYNGEE. The DNA of the CDR3 is TGTGCCAGCAGCGGCGGGACAGACTATGGCTACACCTTC. Protein: CASSGGTDYGYTF.

This clonotype has just a few counts. The gene calls are TRBV2 and TRBJ2-4; D is undetermined. This CDR3 region has 11 residues. The V end lost 7 bases, the J end lost 1 base, and 2 bases lay between the germline ends. CDR1 and CDR2 (germline): SNHLY, FYNNEI. The CDR3 bases are TGTGCCAGCAATGCCAAAAACATTCAGTACTTC. Protein sequence: CASNAKNIQYF.

This chain links TRBV7-2 with TRBJ1-4, with TRBD1 matching over 7 bases. Germline loops: CDR1 SGHTA, CDR2 FQGNSA. With V trimmed by 1 base and J by 5 bases, 4 bases remained unmatched. This CDR3 spans 15 amino acids. CDR3 sequence reads: CASSLVDRTNEKLFF. The CDR3 DNA follows: TGTGCCAGCAGCTTAGTGGACAGGACAAATGAAAAACTGTTTTTT. Full variable domain (outside the CDR3, taken from reference TRBV7-2 and TRBJ1-4): GAGVSQSPSNKVTEKGKDVELRCDPISGHTALYWYRQSLGQGLEFLIYFQGNSAPDKSGLPSDRFSAERTGGSVSTLTIQRTQQEDSAVYLCASSLVDRTNEKLFFGSGTQLSVL.

V is TRBV6-5 and J is TRBJ2-2; D gene ambiguous. Germline lookup yields CDR1 MNHEY and CDR2 SVGAGI. The CDR3 has 14 amino acids. Trimming took 7 bases from V and 7 from J, leaving 16 bases between them. CDR3 DNA: TGTGCCAGCAAAAACGGCCGAGAGGTCGGGGAGCTGTTTTTT. This sequence encodes CASKNGREVGELFF.

This clonotype was observed a handful of times. The V gene is TRBV20-1, the J gene TRBJ2-7; possible D gene TRBD1, 7 bases. The V end lost 6 bases, the J end lost 6 bases, and 12 bases lay between the germline ends. Germline loops: CDR1 DFQATT, CDR2 SNEGSKA (reference sequence). This CDR3 comprises 11 residues. Here the CDR3 reads CSADREAEQYF. CDR3 sequence (DNA): TGCAGTGCAGACAGGGAGGCCGAGCAGTACTTC.

This clonotype was counted a few times. The chain employs TRBV4-1 and TRBJ2-1; D is uncertain. V was pared by 3 bases and J by 7 bases, with 13 bases between. The CDR3 covers 14 residues. Germline V gene sequence: CDR1 MGHRA, CDR2 YSYEKL. CDR3 in amino acids: CASSQHRVGNEQFF. As DNA, the CDR3 is TGCGCCAGCAGCCAGCATCGAGTCGGGAATGAGCAGTTCTTC.

The chain couples TRBV10-3 to TRBJ1-2, with TRBD1 matching over 7 bases. Trimming cost V 4 bases and J 3 bases; bases outside gene matches: 5. From germline, CDR1 is ENHRY and CDR2 SYGVKD. This CDR3 region has 14 residues. As DNA, the CDR3 is TGTGCCATCAGTGTGAGAGACAGGGACTATGGCTACACCTTC. Amino acids: CAISVRDRDYGYTF.

This chain links TRBV20-1 with TRBJ1-5; no definite D call. V was pared by 3 bases and J by 2 bases, with 14 bases between. Germline V CDR1 and CDR2: DFQATT, SNEGSKA (reference sequence). CDR3 length equals 15 residues. This chain's CDR3 is CSARVVYGGNQPQHF. The CDR3 DNA sequence: TGCAGTGCTAGGGTGGTCTATGGGGGCAATCAGCCCCAGCATTTT.

The chain joins TRBV20-1 to TRBJ2-1; a possible D gene is TRBD2 (5 bases). The CDR3 covers 13 residues. Germline V gene lookup returns CDR1 DFQATT and CDR2 SNEGSKA (reference sequence). V gave up 6 bases and J gave up 3 bases, with 12 bases separating them. Here the CDR3 DNA reads TGCAGTGCCCCAGCGGCAGACTACAATGAGCAGTTCTTC. It specifies CSAPAADYNEQFF.

The chain is built from TRBV29-1 and TRBJ2-1; D is unresolved. The CDR3 spans 12 residues. The V gene's germline CDR1 is SQVTM and CDR2 ANQGSEA. V was cut by 6 bases and J by 9 bases, with 15 bases left in between. The CDR3 here is CSVSGRVSEQFF. For the CDR3, the DNA is TGCAGCGTGTCTGGACGGGTTAGTGAGCAGTTCTTC.

The chain couples TRBV6-1 to TRBJ1-2, with D unresolved. Trimming removed 0 bases from V and 5 bases from J, with 4 bases in between. The germline CDR1 and CDR2 sequences are MNHNS and SASEGT. The CDR3 consists of 12 residues. The CDR3 loop reads CASSEAPYGYTF. The CDR3 DNA follows: TGTGCCAGCAGTGAAGCCCCGTATGGCTACACCTTC.

The chain employs TRBV9 and TRBJ2-7; D is perhaps TRBD2 (5 bases). The CDR3 is made up of 14 amino acids. Trimming pared 0 bases from V and 3 bases from J, leaving 10 bases between. In germline, CDR1 is SGDLS, CDR2 YYNGEE. CDR3 DNA: TGTGCCAGCAGCGTAGGAGACTACTACTACGAGCAGTACTTC. Protein product: CASSVGDYYYEQYF.

This clonotype turned up a few times. The J gene is TRBJ2-7, the V gene TRBV20-1; TRBD1 agrees at 8 bases. The germline V gene encodes CDR1 DFQATT and CDR2 SNEGSKA (reference sequence). The V segment lost 2 bases and the J segment 6 bases; nucleotides outside the gene matches: 9. This CDR3 region has 14 residues. In nucleotides, the CDR3 is TGCAGTGCTAGACCTTGGACAGGGTCGGGCGAGCAGTACTTC. Translation: CSARPWTGSGEQYF.

The rearrangement links TRBV25-1 to TRBJ2-1, with D possibly called TRBD1 or TRBD2 (6 bases each). CDR3 size: 15 residues. Germline V CDR1 and CDR2: MGHDK, SYGVNS. Trimming removed 3 bases at V and 3 bases at J, with 12 bases between. The CDR3 is CASSDSRGVYNEQFF. CDR3 nucleotide sequence: TGTGCCAGCAGTGATTCGAGGGGGGTCTACAATGAGCAGTTCTTC.

The CDR3 here is CASSSRSGGPFSYEQYF. Here the CDR3 DNA reads TGTGCCAGCAGTTCCCGTAGCGGGGGCCCTTTCTCCTACGAGCAGTACTTC. The rearrangement links TRBV6-2 or TRBV6-3 to TRBJ2-7; 9 bases line up with TRBD2. CDR3 length equals 17 residues. Germline V gives CDR1 MNHEY, CDR2 SVGEGT. V shed 4 bases and J 0 bases; nucleotides not matched to a gene: 10.

This clonotype was recorded a few times. V gene TRBV7-2 combines with J gene TRBJ2-1, with 10 bases aligning to TRBD1. With V trimmed by 1 base and J by 8 bases, 5 bases remained unmatched. There are 15 residues in the CDR3. The germline V gene has CDR1 SGHTA and CDR2 FQGNSA. The CDR3 DNA reads as TGTGCCAGCAGCTTAGTAGGACAGGGGGTCCATGAGCAGTTCTTC. This gives the protein CASSLVGQGVHEQFF.